This TCR beta chain was identified during a study of technical replicates of blood from a handful of donors (dated 2017 in TCRdb). The receptor library was made with the immunoSEQ multiplex PCR assay. In its TCRdb copy, this immuneACCESS table keeps in-frame sequences only and misses some clones. Where compared with another copy, unresolved V genes explain less than half of these, and the others have no known cause. The sample records about 79,000 clones, 85% to 95% of which are singletons. Just over 0.25% of the sample goes to the ten largest clones. Trimming takes 2 bases off V and 7 bases off J; junction bases not matched to a gene: 6. From the cysteine through the phenylalanine, the CDR3 covers 14 amino acids. The retained sequence is limited to the CDR3, 42 bases, with the frame set at the first base. CDR1 and CDR2, looked up from the germline V gene, are LGHNA and YNFKEQ. Points on this clone: Its antigen specificity is not known. No quality values exist for individual bases; no much larger clone is one base distant.

The V and J genes are TRBV4-2 and TRBJ1-2; TRBD1 matches 8 bases in the middle. This TCR was recovered from a human donor in good health. The source material was T cells isolated from PBMCs. The CDR3 loop reads CASSQPGQAIGYTF. The DNA sequence is given as TGTGCCAGCAGCCAACCGGGACAGGCTATTGGCTACACCTTC.